This entry concerns a single T cell receptor (beta chain). This entry is derived from a study of long-term antiretroviral therapy in people with HIV. V trimming: 2 bases; J trimming: 2 bases; junction bases outside the gene matches: 5. Germline CDR1 SGHNT, CDR2 YYREEE (reference sequence). The CDR3 spans 16 residues. At the survey level, the v3.0 immunoSEQ assay was run. The repertoire was sequenced with immunoSEQ multiplex PCR; TCRdb's copy has only in-frame clones and lacks some. The sample lists 6,500 to 8,500 clones, around 74% occurring once. Each HIV participant was treated in the United States. Samples held 1-10 million cryopreserved PBMC before DNA extraction.

The chain has TRBV5-4 and TRBJ2-7, with TRBD2 matching over 12 bases. Sample: unsorted PBMCs, taken around 0.9 years before starting antiretroviral therapy. The source is a man aged 35 to 55 with HIV. CDR3 sequence: CASSFRLAGATYEQYF. CDR3 nucleotide sequence: TGTGCCAGCAGCTTCAGACTAGCGGGGGCTACCTACGAGCAGTACTTC.